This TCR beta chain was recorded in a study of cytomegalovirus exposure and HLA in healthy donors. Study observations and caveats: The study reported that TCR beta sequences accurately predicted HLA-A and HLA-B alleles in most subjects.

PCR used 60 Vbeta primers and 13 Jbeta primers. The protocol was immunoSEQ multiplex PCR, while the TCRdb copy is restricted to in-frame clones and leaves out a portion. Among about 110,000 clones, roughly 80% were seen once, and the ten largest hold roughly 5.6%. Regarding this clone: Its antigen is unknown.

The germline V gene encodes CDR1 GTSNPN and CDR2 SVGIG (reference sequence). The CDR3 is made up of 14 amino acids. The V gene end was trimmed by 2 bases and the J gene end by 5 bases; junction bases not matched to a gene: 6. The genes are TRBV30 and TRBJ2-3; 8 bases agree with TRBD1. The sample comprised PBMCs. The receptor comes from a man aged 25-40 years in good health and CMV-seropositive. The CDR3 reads CAWSKGQAVDTQYF. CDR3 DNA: TGTGCCTGGAGTAAGGGACAGGCGGTAGATACGCAGTATTTT.